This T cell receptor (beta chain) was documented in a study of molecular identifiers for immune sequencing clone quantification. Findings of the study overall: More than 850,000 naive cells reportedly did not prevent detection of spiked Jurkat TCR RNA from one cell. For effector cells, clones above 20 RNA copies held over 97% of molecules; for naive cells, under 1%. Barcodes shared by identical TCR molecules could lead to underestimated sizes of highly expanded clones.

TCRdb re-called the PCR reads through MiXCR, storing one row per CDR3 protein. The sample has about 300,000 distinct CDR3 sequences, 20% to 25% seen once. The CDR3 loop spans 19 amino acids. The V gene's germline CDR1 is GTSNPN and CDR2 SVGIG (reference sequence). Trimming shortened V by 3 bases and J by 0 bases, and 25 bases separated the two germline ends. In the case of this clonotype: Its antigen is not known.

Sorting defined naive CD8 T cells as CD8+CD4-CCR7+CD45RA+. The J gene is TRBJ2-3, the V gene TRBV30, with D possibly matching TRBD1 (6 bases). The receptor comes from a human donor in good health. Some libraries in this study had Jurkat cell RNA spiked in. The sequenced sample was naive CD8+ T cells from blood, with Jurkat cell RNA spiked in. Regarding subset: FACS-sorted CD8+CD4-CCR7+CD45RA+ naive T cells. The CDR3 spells CAWSSETGPPHSSTDTQYF. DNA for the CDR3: TGTGCCTGGAGCTCAGAGACAGGACCGCCTCATTCTAGCACAGATACGCAGTATTTT.